This T cell receptor (beta chain) was profiled in a study of T cell repertoires in cytomegalovirus infection. TCRdb fed the reads into MiXCR, producing one record per CDR3 protein. The data contain some 350,000 distinct CDR3 sequences, about 35% of them singletons. This clonotype was observed at least ten times. What it binds is unknown. Germline values: CDR1 SGHVS, CDR2 FNYEAQ. Trimming stripped 0 bases from V and 11 bases from J, with 13 bases between. The CDR3 consists of 13 residues. Sequencing was performed on cultured PBMCs, taken from culture after CMV antigen stimulation. The receptor was derived from a human donor in good health (CMV status not recorded). Some clones in this sample may be carry-over from other donors' samples. The chain carries TRBV7-6 and TRBJ1-2; possible D gene TRBD1, 6 bases. Here the CDR3 reads CASSLALGGKYTF. In DNA, the CDR3 is TGTGCCAGCAGCTTAGCCTTAGGGGGGAAGTACACCTTC.